Below, one T cell receptor (beta chain) is given with its context. The data were taken from a study of technical replicates of blood from a handful of donors. Produced via immunoSEQ multiplex PCR; TCRdb's table is partial and in-frame only. The sample includes approximately 99,000 clones, about 95% of them seen just once. V was pared by 4 bases and J by 3 bases, with 5 bases of the junction left unmatched. The CDR3 is 16 residues long. Germline assignment: CDR1 SGHRS and CDR2 YFSETQ. The chain has TRBV5-1 and TRBJ2-3; 13 bases are a match to TRBD2. The TCR sequence derives from a human donor in good health. Sample: T cells isolated from PBMCs. The CDR3 DNA reads as TGCGCCAGCAGCGGGACTAGCGGGATTGTAACAGATACGCAGTATTTT. Amino acids: CASSGTSGIVTDTQYF.